This is a list of T cell receptor beta chains from one sample in a study of beta chain features in type 1 diabetes. The repertoire was sequenced with immunoSEQ multiplex PCR; TCRdb's copy has only in-frame clones and lacks some. The sample includes about 250,000 clones, roughly 11% seen only once; the top ten take about 0.018%. The sequencing input was naive CD4+ T cells from blood. Receptors originate from a young man with type 1 diabetes. The CDR3 runs from the conserved cysteine through the conserved F or W. Fields, in order: clone size, V gene, D gene, J gene, CDR3 protein, CDR3 DNA. The D gene is left open where the match is weak. Expanded clones get a size class; other rows say once, few or many, or leave the size out.

clone_size: .; v_call: TRBV4-1; d_call: .; j_call: TRBJ2-5; cdr3_aa: CASSQDGRAQETQYF; cdr3_nt: TGCGCCAGCAGCCAAGATGGCAGGGCACAAGAGACCCAGTACTTC
clone_size: .; v_call: TRBV4-2; d_call: .; j_call: TRBJ1-1; cdr3_aa: CASTREQLMNTEAFF; cdr3_nt: TGTGCCAGCACACGGGAACAGCTGATGAACACTGAAGCTTTCTTT
clone_size: .; v_call: TRBV9; d_call: .; j_call: TRBJ1-2; cdr3_aa: CASSLPKTSRPDYGYTF; cdr3_nt: TGTGCCAGCAGCCTACCGAAGACTTCCCGGCCTGACTATGGCTACACCTTC
clone_size: .; v_call: TRBV7-2; d_call: TRBD1; j_call: TRBJ2-6; cdr3_aa: CASTSWGDRGTAGANVLTF; cdr3_nt: TGTGCCAGCACCTCGTGGGGGGACAGGGGGACTGCTGGGGCCAACGTCCTGACTTTC
clone_size: .; v_call: TRBV9; d_call: TRBD2; j_call: TRBJ2-2; cdr3_aa: CASSVDGDGGAPGELFF; cdr3_nt: TGTGCCAGCAGCGTAGATGGAGACGGGGGGGCCCCCGGGGAGCTGTTTTTT
clone_size: .; v_call: TRBV7-2; d_call: TRBD2; j_call: TRBJ2-5; cdr3_aa: CASSYQAGDQETQYF; cdr3_nt: TGTGCCAGCAGCTACCAAGCGGGGGACCAAGAGACCCAGTACTTC
clone_size: .; v_call: TRBV2; d_call: TRBD1; j_call: TRBJ1-6; cdr3_aa: CASFRDSRSPLHF; cdr3_nt: TGTGCCAGTTTCCGGGACAGTCGATCACCCCTCCACTTT
clone_size: .; v_call: TRBV5-5; d_call: TRBD1; j_call: TRBJ2-5; cdr3_aa: CASSTGQRQETQYF; cdr3_nt: TGTGCCAGCAGCACGGGACAGCGCCAAGAGACCCAGTACTTC
clone_size: few; v_call: TRBV19; d_call: TRBD1; j_call: TRBJ2-5; cdr3_aa: CASRGTDQETQYF; cdr3_nt: TGTGCCAGTAGGGGGACAGATCAAGAGACCCAGTACTTC
clone_size: few; v_call: TRBV10-3; d_call: TRBD2; j_call: TRBJ2-1; cdr3_aa: CAISSGGLYNEQFF; cdr3_nt: TGTGCCATCAGTAGCGGGGGGTTATACAATGAGCAGTTCTTC
clone_size: few; v_call: TRBV6-5; d_call: TRBD1; j_call: TRBJ1-5; cdr3_aa: CASSLGGTGDQPQHF; cdr3_nt: TGTGCCAGCAGCCTGGGAGGGACAGGGGATCAGCCCCAGCATTTT
clone_size: few; v_call: TRBV4-2; d_call: .; j_call: TRBJ2-5; cdr3_aa: CASSQGSDGETQYF; cdr3_nt: TGTGCCAGCAGCCAAGGTAGCGATGGAGAGACCCAGTACTTC